This T cell receptor beta chain was obtained from a study of T-cell memory formation after mild COVID-19 (dated by TCRdb to the early 2020s). Study-level background: TCR sequence clusters from the two donors were found to be largely donor specific. In a couple of donors, T-cell clones that expanded and contracted after mild COVID-19 were followed by sequencing TCRalpha and TCRbeta repertoires longitudinally. Two young, previously healthy adult volunteers, one female and one male, were included in the cohort. The research as a whole found: Balanced CD4/CD8 phenotypes were observed for clones contracting from day 15 to 85, whereas a bias towards CD4+ was observed for a second wave of clones expanding from day 15 to 37. Some responding clones were detected in pre-infection memory, which suggested that pre-existing cross-reactive memory T cells had joined the SARS-CoV-2 response. Contracting CD4+ clones were located mainly in the CM and EM memory subsets, whereas CD8+ clones were found to be enriched in EMRA. The second-wave clones that peaked on day 37 were not confirmed to be SARS-CoV-2 specific. Only two mild cases were covered by the study, and larger cohorts that include severe cases with pre-infection samples were considered necessary.

PBMCs were isolated by Ficoll-Paque density gradient centrifugation. As encoded in the germline V gene, CDR1 is SGHRS while CDR2 is YFSETQ. The CDR3 runs 14 residues from the cysteine to the phenylalanine. Only the CDR3 DNA stays, 42 bases, in frame from base 1. For this chain, trimming is 5 bases at the V end and 4 bases at the J end, and the number of junction bases without a gene match is 6. Data came from an Illumina NovaSeq 6000. cDNA libraries for TCRalpha and TCRbeta were prepared by 5'RACE using constant-segment primers, with sample barcodes and unique molecular identifiers added. RNA was extracted from every sample with Trizol reagent. Libraries were amplified in two PCR steps, with a second sample barcode and Illumina TruSeq adapters added in the second step. The libraries were sequenced on an Illumina NovaSeq using 2 x 150 bp paired-end reads. As for how the authors treated the data: The reads were demultiplexed and collapsed into UMI-guided consensus sequences using migec v1.2.7. Using mixcr v2.1.11, the UMI consensuses were aligned to TRA and TRB V and J templates and assembled into clonotypes. A clonotype was counted as expanded or contracted only when both edgeR and NoisET called the clonotype significant, with the noise models trained on biological replicates. For edgeR calls, the thresholds were a false discovery rate-adjusted p below 0.01 and a log2 fold-change of 1. As an exploratory analysis of dynamics, max-normalized trajectories of the 1000 most abundant clonotypes were examined by PCA with hierarchical clustering. The CD4 or CD8 phenotype of responding clones was assigned using the separately sequenced CD4+ and CD8+ repertoires. TCRdb reanalyzed the raw reads on its own, using fastp at Q25 for trimming and MiXCR for clone calling, and kept in-frame beta chains. Rows are combined by CDR3 protein, so each entry shows the most common genes and DNA. These V and J calls originate from TCRdb's pipeline instead of the authors' own analysis. Counted in this sample were 300,000 to 400,000 distinct CDR3 sequences; 10% to 15% of them appeared once. The leading ten clones occupy over 20% of the sample.

The sample holds many counts of this clonotype. Its recognized antigen is unknown. Qualities for individual bases were not recorded, and no much larger clone is one base off. The receptor was derived from a man aged 18 to 29 who had mild COVID-19 (a few samples of this study predate the infection). The sample titles of this study are shuffled in the database, so cell type and time point are left out; the donor was told from shared clones. Sequenced: PBMCs or a T cell subset sorted from them (not recorded which). The chain employs TRBV5-1 and TRBJ1-2, with 9 junctional bases fitting TRBD1. The CDR3 protein is CASSSRDRAYGYTF. The DNA sequence reads TGCGCCAGCAGTTCCCGGGACAGGGCCTATGGCTACACCTTC.